These T cell receptor beta chains were read from a single sample in a study of a mutant IDH1 vaccine in newly diagnosed glioma. These receptors are not linked to any known antigen. TCRdb keeps only in-frame clones here, not all; method: immunoSEQ multiplex PCR. The table lists some 130,000 clones, around three quarters of them singletons. The material was PBMCs, obtained from a glioma patient whose treatment included an IDH1 peptide vaccine. These receptors all stem from a man aged 40-49 years with glioma. CDR3s include the opening cysteine and the closing phenylalanine or tryptophan. A D gene is named only where the DNA matches it firmly. Size is omitted from some rows. Given values are once, few, many or a class for expanded clones.

v_gene	d_gene	j_gene	abundance	CDR3aa	CDR3nt
TRBV5-6	NA	TRBJ1-2	NA	CASSLAGARGYTF	TGTGCCAGCAGCTTGGCAGGGGCGCGCGGCTACACCTTC
TRBV7-2	TRBD1	TRBJ1-6	NA	CASSPWTGGEPLHF	TGTGCCAGCAGCCCCTGGACAGGGGGCGAACCCCTCCACTTT
TRBV25-1	NA	TRBJ1-5	NA	CASSVGDQPQHF	TGTGCCAGCAGTGTAGGTGATCAGCCCCAGCATTTT
TRBV14	TRBD2	TRBJ2-7	NA	CASRRTSGGVTGEQYF	TGTGCCAGCAGGCGGACTAGCGGGGGGGTGACGGGTGAGCAGTACTTC
TRBV7-9	TRBD2	TRBJ2-5	NA	CASSLQGGSGRDWETQYF	TGTGCCAGCAGCTTACAAGGGGGTAGCGGGAGAGATTGGGAGACCCAGTACTTC
TRBV2	NA	TRBJ1-2	NA	CASSAARQGIGYTF	TGTGCCAGCAGTGCGGCTAGGCAGGGCATCGGCTACACCTTC
TRBV18	NA	TRBJ2-7	NA	CASSPPGTRDYEQYF	TGTGCCAGCTCACCCCCCGGGACTCGTGATTACGAGCAGTACTTC
TRBV30	NA	TRBJ2-7	few	CAWSVMGTEQYF	TGTGCCTGGAGTGTAATGGGGACAGAGCAGTACTTC
TRBV12-5	NA	TRBJ2-7	few	CASGLSRGGAHSYEQYF	TGTGCTAGTGGTTTGTCTCGGGGCGGGGCTCACTCCTACGAGCAGTACTTC
TRBV7-8	TRBD1	TRBJ2-7	NA	CASSAIQDREGREQYF	TGTGCCAGCAGCGCGATTCAGGACAGGGAAGGACGCGAGCAGTACTTC
TRBV6-6	NA	TRBJ2-1	once	CASSPLGSYNEQFF	TGTGCCAGCAGTCCCCTGGGCTCCTACAATGAGCAGTTCTTC
TRBV5-4	TRBD2	TRBJ2-3	NA	CASSDGLVVDTQYF	TGTGCCAGCAGCGATGGACTAGTGGTAGATACGCAGTATTTT
TRBV2	NA	TRBJ2-7	NA	CASTKDRTYEQYF	TGTGCCAGCACCAAAGACAGGACCTACGAGCAGTACTTC
TRBV12-5	NA	TRBJ1-3	NA	CASGLVLGAQGNTIYF	TGTGCTAGTGGTTTGGTACTAGGGGCGCAGGGAAACACCATATATTTT
TRBV6-6	TRBD1	TRBJ2-2	NA	CASSRTTGANTGELFF	TGTGCCAGCAGCCGTACTACAGGGGCGAACACCGGGGAGCTGTTTTTT
TRBV7-8	TRBD2	TRBJ2-3	NA	CASGTSGKTGTDTQYF	TGTGCCAGCGGGACTAGCGGGAAGACCGGCACAGATACGCAGTATTTT
TRBV4-2	NA	TRBJ2-7	NA	CASSQEGGPYEQYF	TGTGCCAGCAGCCAAGAAGGGGGACCCTACGAGCAGTACTTC
TRBV5-1	TRBD2	TRBJ2-7	NA	CASSLVGGAVNEQYF	TGCGCCAGCAGCTTGGTCGGGGGGGCCGTGAACGAGCAGTACTTC
TRBV5-1	TRBD2	TRBJ2-1	NA	CASSGGLAGDNEQFF	TGCGCCAGCAGCGGGGGACTAGCGGGTGACAATGAGCAGTTCTTC
TRBV7-2	NA	TRBJ2-7	NA	CASSLWVAQPSYEQYF	TGTGCCAGCAGCTTATGGGTGGCCCAACCCTCCTACGAGCAGTACTTC
TRBV4-3	NA	TRBJ2-7	NA	CASSQVRDNEQYF	TGCGCCAGCAGCCAGGTCCGGGACAACGAGCAGTACTTC
TRBV10-3	TRBD2	TRBJ2-7	NA	CAISDLLGTMFHEQYF	TGTGCCATCAGTGATTTGCTGGGGACTATGTTCCACGAGCAGTACTTC
TRBV30	TRBD2	TRBJ2-5	NA	CAWTPLAGAGETQYF	TGTGCCTGGACCCCACTAGCGGGAGCTGGGGAGACCCAGTACTTC
TRBV5-1	TRBD1	TRBJ2-7	NA	CASSPSPGQGFYEQYF	TGCGCCAGCAGCCCCAGCCCGGGACAGGGGTTCTACGAGCAGTACTTC
TRBV7-2	NA	TRBJ2-3	NA	CASSLLVSTQYF	TGTGCCAGCAGCTTACTGGTGTCTACGCAGTATTTT
TRBV7-9	NA	TRBJ1-2	NA	CASSSAVTGNYGYTF	TGTGCCAGCAGCTCAGCCGTCACAGGAAACTATGGCTACACCTTC
TRBV5-4	TRBD1	TRBJ2-7	NA	CASSLEQGNLGEQYF	TGTGCCAGCAGCTTGGAACAGGGGAACCTAGGCGAGCAGTACTTC
TRBV28	NA	TRBJ2-7	NA	CASRRKGELVGYEQYF	TGTGCCAGCAGGAGAAAGGGGGAACTAGTGGGCTACGAGCAGTACTTC
TRBV6-6	NA	TRBJ1-1	NA	CASSTNRGRHTEAFF	TGTGCCAGCAGCACTAATCGGGGGCGGCACACTGAAGCTTTCTTT
TRBV7-7	TRBD2	TRBJ2-1	few	CASSLEAPGTSGRVEQFF	TGTGCTAGCAGCTTAGAGGCGCCCGGGACTAGCGGGAGAGTTGAGCAGTTCTTC
TRBV6-4	TRBD2	TRBJ2-1	NA	CASSDSPSGREEQFF	TGTGCCAGCAGTGACTCTCCTAGCGGGAGGGAGGAGCAGTTCTTC
TRBV4-3	TRBD1	TRBJ1-4	NA	CASSQSPGQGATNEKLFF	TGCGCCAGCAGCCAGTCCCCGGGACAGGGGGCAACTAATGAAAAACTGTTTTTT
TRBV27	NA	TRBJ2-1	NA	CASSFQVRLDRYNEQFF	TGTGCCAGCAGTTTTCAAGTGCGGCTAGACCGGTACAATGAGCAGTTCTTC
TRBV11-2	TRBD1	TRBJ2-5	NA	CASSLGQGDGETQYF	TGTGCCAGCAGCTTAGGACAGGGGGATGGAGAGACCCAGTACTTC
TRBV5-1	NA	TRBJ2-7	NA	CASSLDLGPYEQYF	TGCGCCAGCAGCTTGGATCTCGGACCCTACGAGCAGTACTTC
TRBV21-1	NA	TRBJ2-7	NA	CASPLEQGSYEQYF	TGTGCCAGCCCCCTAGAACAGGGCTCCTACGAGCAGTACTTC
TRBV7-9	TRBD1	TRBJ1-2	NA	CASSLGGTQGAGYTF	TGTGCCAGCAGCTTAGGAGGTACACAGGGGGCCGGCTACACCTTC
TRBV9	NA	TRBJ2-7	NA	CASSVGGDVAYEQYF	TGTGCCAGCAGCGTAGGGGGGGACGTCGCCTACGAGCAGTACTTC
TRBV28	NA	TRBJ2-2	NA	CASSIPDPGTLRTGELFF	TGTGCCAGCAGCATCCCGGACCCCGGAACACTTAGAACCGGGGAGCTGTTTTTT
TRBV18	TRBD1	TRBJ1-2	once	CASSMGQGDGYTF	TGTGCCAGCTCCATGGGACAGGGAGACGGCTACACCTTC
TRBV6-5	NA	TRBJ1-5	NA	CASSSNSNQPQHF	TGTGCCAGCAGTTCCAACAGCAATCAGCCCCAGCATTTT
TRBV20-1	NA	TRBJ2-3	NA	CSARGTDTQYF	TGCAGTGCTAGGGGAACAGATACGCAGTATTTT
TRBV11-2	NA	TRBJ2-7	few	CASSLTGGVGEQYF	TGTGCCAGCAGCTTAACGGGTGGGGTGGGAGAGCAGTACTTC
TRBV7-6	NA	TRBJ1-1	NA	CASSPARGANTEAFF	TGTGCCAGCAGCCCAGCGAGGGGTGCGAACACTGAAGCTTTCTTT
TRBV6-5	NA	TRBJ2-7	NA	CASSRNRVPSYEQYF	TGTGCCAGCTCCCGTAACAGGGTCCCCTCCTACGAGCAGTACTTC
TRBV29-1	NA	TRBJ1-1	few	CSVLLRATEAFF	NA
TRBV11-3	TRBD2	TRBJ2-4	NA	CASSLMASGRAGFQNIQYF	TGTGCCAGCAGCTTAATGGCTAGCGGGAGGGCCGGGTTCCAAAACATTCAGTACTTC
TRBV12-5	NA	TRBJ1-5	NA	CASGLVLSPRILNQPQHF	TGTGCTAGTGGTTTAGTCTTAAGCCCGCGGATCCTCAATCAGCCCCAGCATTTT
TRBV6-5	NA	TRBJ1-2	NA	CASSYSSGGYTF	TGTGCCAGCAGTTACTCGAGCGGTGGCTACACCTTC
TRBV6-1	NA	TRBJ2-7	NA	CASRTGQASYEQYF	TGTGCCAGCAGGACGGGTCAGGCGTCCTACGAGCAGTACTTC
TRBV10-3	NA	TRBJ2-4	NA	CASTDPPNIQYF	TGTGCCAGCACCGACCCTCCTAACATTCAGTACTTC
TRBV28	TRBD1	TRBJ1-4	once	CASSRSGTEIGKLFF	TGTGCCAGCAGTCGATCCGGGACAGAGATAGGAAAACTGTTTTTT
TRBV10-3	TRBD2	TRBJ2-6	NA	CAITKLAGEPGANVLTF	TGTGCCATCACCAAACTAGCGGGAGAGCCTGGGGCCAACGTCCTGACTTTC
TRBV18	NA	TRBJ2-5	NA	CASSPRETREETQYF	TGTGCCAGCTCACCACGGGAAACTAGGGAAGAGACCCAGTACTTC